This TCR beta chain was identified during a study of cytomegalovirus exposure and HLA in healthy donors. This clone was counted only a few times. The PCR used 60 Vbeta and 13 Jbeta primers. Clones were read by immunoSEQ multiplex PCR, and TCRdb kept only the in-frame ones, dropping some. The repertoire holds about 210,000 clones, with around 78% as singletons. CDR1 is MDHEN, CDR2 SYDVKM, per germline. The CDR3 spans 15 residues. The material sequenced was PBMCs. This rearrangement joins TRBV28 to TRBJ2-5, with 10 bases fitting TRBD1. The assigned J gene may be wrong: the sequence end matches TRBJ2-7 better. This receptor was identified in a woman under 40 in good health and CMV-seropositive. The CDR3 DNA reads as TGTGCCAGCAGACCAGCGGGGACAGGGGCCCACGAGCAGTACTTC. Protein product: CASRPAGTGAHEQYF.